One and the same sample provided the 15 T cell receptor beta chains below, sequenced in a study of cytomegalovirus exposure and HLA in healthy donors. 60 Vbeta and 13 Jbeta primers were used in PCR. Data came from immunoSEQ multiplex PCR; TCRdb stores just in-frame clones and leaves some out. The profile shows some 130,000 clones, 80% of them singletons. Sequenced sample: PBMCs. The receptor set was obtained from a man in his thirties or forties in good health and CMV-seronegative.

This rearrangement joins TRBV4-3 to TRBJ2-3; perhaps TRBD1 as D (5 bases). Germline assignment: CDR1 LGHNA and CDR2 YSLEER. Trimming pared 0 bases from V and 3 bases from J, leaving 16 bases between. The length of the CDR3 is 17 residues. CDR3: CASSQEITGFGTDTQYF. For the CDR3, the DNA is TGCGCCAGCAGCCAAGAGATAACAGGATTCGGGACAGATACGCAGTATTTT.

This sequence joins TRBV29-1 and TRBJ2-2; TRBD2 might be the D (6 bases). Germline CDR1 is SQVTM and CDR2 is ANQGSEA. V was shortened by 4 bases and J by 4 bases, with 13 bases between the two germline ends. There are 14 residues in the CDR3. Here the CDR3 DNA reads TGCAGCGTTGCTAACGGGAGCATCACCGGGGAGCTGTTTTTT. As protein: CSVANGSITGELFF.

This clone was counted once. J is TRBJ2-3 and V is TRBV6-5; tentatively, D is TRBD2 (5 bases). The V end was cut by 8 bases, the J end by 3 bases, with 12 bases between. The CDR3 is 13 residues long. Germline V gene data show CDR1 as MNHEY and CDR2 as SVGAGI. This chain's CDR3 is CASRTSGTDTQYF. DNA of the CDR3: TGTGCCAGCCGTACTAGTGGAACAGATACGCAGTATTTT.

The chain has TRBV10-3 and TRBJ2-3; 7 bases map to TRBD1. The CDR3 totals 13 residues. CDR1 and CDR2 (germline): ENHRY, SYGVKD. The J segment lost 2 bases and the V segment lost 7 bases, leaving 3 bases of the junction unmatched. CDR3 residues: CAIMTGNTDTQYF. The CDR3 DNA reads as TGTGCCATCATGACAGGGAACACAGATACGCAGTATTTT.

This clone was seen only a few times. The V and J genes are TRBV10-2 and TRBJ1-1; the D is unclear. Germline V gene lookup returns CDR1 WSHSY and CDR2 SAAADI. The CDR3 contains 14 residues. V shed 6 bases and J shed 0 bases, with 11 bases lying between them. The CDR3, as DNA: TGCGCCAGCAGGGAGGAGGGCCTGAACACTGAAGCTTTCTTT. Translating it yields CASREEGLNTEAFF.

The chain carries TRBV5-1 and TRBJ2-3, with D possibly being TRBD2 (5 bases). V was cut by 2 bases and J by 2 bases, with 12 bases left in between. The CDR3 is 15 amino acids. Germline CDR1 SGHRS, CDR2 YFSETQ. The CDR3 sequence: CASSFSWEYTDTQYF. DNA for the CDR3: TGCGCCAGCAGCTTTTCATGGGAGTACACAGATACGCAGTATTTT.

This rearrangement joins TRBV5-1 to TRBJ2-2, with D perhaps matching TRBD2 (7 bases). CDR3 length: 18 residues. V lost 4 bases, J lost 7 bases, and 26 bases lay in between. Germline-derived CDR1 and CDR2 are SGHRS and YFSETQ. The CDR3 loop is CASSGQKTSPGLIGELFF. The CDR3 bases are TGCGCCAGCAGCGGACAGAAGACTAGCCCTGGTCTCATCGGGGAGCTGTTTTTT. Supplemented by reference TRBV5-1 and TRBJ2-2, the full variable domain reads KAGVTQTPRYLIKTRGQQVTLSCSPISGHRSVSWYQQTPGQGLQFLFEYFSETQRNKGNFPGRFSGRQFSNSRSEMNVSTLELGDSALYLCASSGQKTSPGLIGELFFGEGSRLTVL.

The rearrangement links TRBV5-6 to TRBJ2-3; D not resolved. Germline V gene sequence: CDR1 SGHDT, CDR2 YYEEEE. V lost 0 bases, J lost 4 bases, and 9 bases lay in between. This CDR3 is 14 amino acids long. CDR3 region: CASSLGLGPDTQYF. In DNA, the CDR3 is TGTGCCAGCAGCTTGGGTCTGGGCCCAGATACGCAGTATTTT.

The gene calls are TRBV6-1 and TRBJ2-7, with 7 nucleotides matching TRBD2. CDR3 length equals 12 residues. V dropped 8 bases and J dropped 4; count of bases not matched to a gene: 5. The germline V gene has CDR1 MNHNS and CDR2 SASEGT. CDR3 region: CASASGLYEQYF. The DNA of the CDR3 is TGTGCCAGCGCTAGCGGATTATACGAGCAGTACTTC.

This chain joins TRBV4-1 and TRBJ2-3, with no clear D. Germline CDR1 and CDR2: MGHRA and YSYEKL. Trimming cost V 8 bases and J 0 bases, with 6 bases left between them. The CDR3 has 12 amino acids. In DNA form, the CDR3 reads TGCGCCAGCGGTACAAGCACAGATACGCAGTATTTT. Its protein product is CASGTSTDTQYF.

This rearrangement joins TRBV19 to TRBJ1-2, with 7 bases fitting TRBD1. The CDR3 length is 16 residues. The V gene's germline CDR1 is LNHDA and CDR2 SQIVND (reference sequence). J gave up 3 bases and V 6 bases, and 13 bases lay outside the gene matches. CDR3 DNA: TGTGCCAGTAGCACCCGGGGACAGCCGACTCACTATGGCTACACCTTC. It yields the protein CASSTRGQPTHYGYTF.

In its sample, this clone was seen a few times. The rearrangement uses TRBV15 and TRBJ2-7; 10 bases map to TRBD2. J lost 5 bases, V lost 3 bases, and 10 bases had no gene match. This CDR3 comprises 16 residues. Germline values: CDR1 LNHNV, CDR2 YYDKDF (reference sequence). This CDR3 is CATSSDRASGRHEQYF. The CDR3 DNA reads TGTGCCACCAGCAGTGATCGGGCTAGCGGGAGACACGAGCAGTACTTC.

The CDR3 DNA reads TGTGCCAGTAGTATTCAAGGGAGCGGCAATCAGCCCCAGCATTTT. Its protein is CASSIQGSGNQPQHF. The chain employs TRBV19 and TRBJ1-5; D is uncertain. This CDR3 is built from 15 residues. V dropped 3 bases and J dropped 2 bases, with 11 bases sitting between them. Germline CDR1 is LNHDA and CDR2 is SQIVND (reference sequence).

The chain is built from TRBV5-8 and TRBJ2-1; 8 bases map to TRBD2. From germline, CDR1 is SGHTS and CDR2 YDEGEE. With 0 bases clipped from V and 0 bases from J, the junction kept 2 bases outside the gene matches. The CDR3 contains 16 residues. CDR3 protein: CASSLDGTSSYNEQFF. In DNA form, the CDR3 reads TGTGCCAGCAGCTTGGATGGGACTAGCTCCTACAATGAGCAGTTCTTC.

The gene calls are TRBV27 and TRBJ2-3; 7 bases agree with TRBD1. V lost 5 bases and J lost 4; bases outside the gene matches: 6. CDR1 MNHEY and CDR2 SMNVEV come from the germline V gene (reference sequence). This CDR3 has 14 residues. The CDR3 spells CASSVDRVPDTQYF. DNA of the CDR3: TGTGCCAGCAGTGTAGACAGGGTCCCAGATACGCAGTATTTT.